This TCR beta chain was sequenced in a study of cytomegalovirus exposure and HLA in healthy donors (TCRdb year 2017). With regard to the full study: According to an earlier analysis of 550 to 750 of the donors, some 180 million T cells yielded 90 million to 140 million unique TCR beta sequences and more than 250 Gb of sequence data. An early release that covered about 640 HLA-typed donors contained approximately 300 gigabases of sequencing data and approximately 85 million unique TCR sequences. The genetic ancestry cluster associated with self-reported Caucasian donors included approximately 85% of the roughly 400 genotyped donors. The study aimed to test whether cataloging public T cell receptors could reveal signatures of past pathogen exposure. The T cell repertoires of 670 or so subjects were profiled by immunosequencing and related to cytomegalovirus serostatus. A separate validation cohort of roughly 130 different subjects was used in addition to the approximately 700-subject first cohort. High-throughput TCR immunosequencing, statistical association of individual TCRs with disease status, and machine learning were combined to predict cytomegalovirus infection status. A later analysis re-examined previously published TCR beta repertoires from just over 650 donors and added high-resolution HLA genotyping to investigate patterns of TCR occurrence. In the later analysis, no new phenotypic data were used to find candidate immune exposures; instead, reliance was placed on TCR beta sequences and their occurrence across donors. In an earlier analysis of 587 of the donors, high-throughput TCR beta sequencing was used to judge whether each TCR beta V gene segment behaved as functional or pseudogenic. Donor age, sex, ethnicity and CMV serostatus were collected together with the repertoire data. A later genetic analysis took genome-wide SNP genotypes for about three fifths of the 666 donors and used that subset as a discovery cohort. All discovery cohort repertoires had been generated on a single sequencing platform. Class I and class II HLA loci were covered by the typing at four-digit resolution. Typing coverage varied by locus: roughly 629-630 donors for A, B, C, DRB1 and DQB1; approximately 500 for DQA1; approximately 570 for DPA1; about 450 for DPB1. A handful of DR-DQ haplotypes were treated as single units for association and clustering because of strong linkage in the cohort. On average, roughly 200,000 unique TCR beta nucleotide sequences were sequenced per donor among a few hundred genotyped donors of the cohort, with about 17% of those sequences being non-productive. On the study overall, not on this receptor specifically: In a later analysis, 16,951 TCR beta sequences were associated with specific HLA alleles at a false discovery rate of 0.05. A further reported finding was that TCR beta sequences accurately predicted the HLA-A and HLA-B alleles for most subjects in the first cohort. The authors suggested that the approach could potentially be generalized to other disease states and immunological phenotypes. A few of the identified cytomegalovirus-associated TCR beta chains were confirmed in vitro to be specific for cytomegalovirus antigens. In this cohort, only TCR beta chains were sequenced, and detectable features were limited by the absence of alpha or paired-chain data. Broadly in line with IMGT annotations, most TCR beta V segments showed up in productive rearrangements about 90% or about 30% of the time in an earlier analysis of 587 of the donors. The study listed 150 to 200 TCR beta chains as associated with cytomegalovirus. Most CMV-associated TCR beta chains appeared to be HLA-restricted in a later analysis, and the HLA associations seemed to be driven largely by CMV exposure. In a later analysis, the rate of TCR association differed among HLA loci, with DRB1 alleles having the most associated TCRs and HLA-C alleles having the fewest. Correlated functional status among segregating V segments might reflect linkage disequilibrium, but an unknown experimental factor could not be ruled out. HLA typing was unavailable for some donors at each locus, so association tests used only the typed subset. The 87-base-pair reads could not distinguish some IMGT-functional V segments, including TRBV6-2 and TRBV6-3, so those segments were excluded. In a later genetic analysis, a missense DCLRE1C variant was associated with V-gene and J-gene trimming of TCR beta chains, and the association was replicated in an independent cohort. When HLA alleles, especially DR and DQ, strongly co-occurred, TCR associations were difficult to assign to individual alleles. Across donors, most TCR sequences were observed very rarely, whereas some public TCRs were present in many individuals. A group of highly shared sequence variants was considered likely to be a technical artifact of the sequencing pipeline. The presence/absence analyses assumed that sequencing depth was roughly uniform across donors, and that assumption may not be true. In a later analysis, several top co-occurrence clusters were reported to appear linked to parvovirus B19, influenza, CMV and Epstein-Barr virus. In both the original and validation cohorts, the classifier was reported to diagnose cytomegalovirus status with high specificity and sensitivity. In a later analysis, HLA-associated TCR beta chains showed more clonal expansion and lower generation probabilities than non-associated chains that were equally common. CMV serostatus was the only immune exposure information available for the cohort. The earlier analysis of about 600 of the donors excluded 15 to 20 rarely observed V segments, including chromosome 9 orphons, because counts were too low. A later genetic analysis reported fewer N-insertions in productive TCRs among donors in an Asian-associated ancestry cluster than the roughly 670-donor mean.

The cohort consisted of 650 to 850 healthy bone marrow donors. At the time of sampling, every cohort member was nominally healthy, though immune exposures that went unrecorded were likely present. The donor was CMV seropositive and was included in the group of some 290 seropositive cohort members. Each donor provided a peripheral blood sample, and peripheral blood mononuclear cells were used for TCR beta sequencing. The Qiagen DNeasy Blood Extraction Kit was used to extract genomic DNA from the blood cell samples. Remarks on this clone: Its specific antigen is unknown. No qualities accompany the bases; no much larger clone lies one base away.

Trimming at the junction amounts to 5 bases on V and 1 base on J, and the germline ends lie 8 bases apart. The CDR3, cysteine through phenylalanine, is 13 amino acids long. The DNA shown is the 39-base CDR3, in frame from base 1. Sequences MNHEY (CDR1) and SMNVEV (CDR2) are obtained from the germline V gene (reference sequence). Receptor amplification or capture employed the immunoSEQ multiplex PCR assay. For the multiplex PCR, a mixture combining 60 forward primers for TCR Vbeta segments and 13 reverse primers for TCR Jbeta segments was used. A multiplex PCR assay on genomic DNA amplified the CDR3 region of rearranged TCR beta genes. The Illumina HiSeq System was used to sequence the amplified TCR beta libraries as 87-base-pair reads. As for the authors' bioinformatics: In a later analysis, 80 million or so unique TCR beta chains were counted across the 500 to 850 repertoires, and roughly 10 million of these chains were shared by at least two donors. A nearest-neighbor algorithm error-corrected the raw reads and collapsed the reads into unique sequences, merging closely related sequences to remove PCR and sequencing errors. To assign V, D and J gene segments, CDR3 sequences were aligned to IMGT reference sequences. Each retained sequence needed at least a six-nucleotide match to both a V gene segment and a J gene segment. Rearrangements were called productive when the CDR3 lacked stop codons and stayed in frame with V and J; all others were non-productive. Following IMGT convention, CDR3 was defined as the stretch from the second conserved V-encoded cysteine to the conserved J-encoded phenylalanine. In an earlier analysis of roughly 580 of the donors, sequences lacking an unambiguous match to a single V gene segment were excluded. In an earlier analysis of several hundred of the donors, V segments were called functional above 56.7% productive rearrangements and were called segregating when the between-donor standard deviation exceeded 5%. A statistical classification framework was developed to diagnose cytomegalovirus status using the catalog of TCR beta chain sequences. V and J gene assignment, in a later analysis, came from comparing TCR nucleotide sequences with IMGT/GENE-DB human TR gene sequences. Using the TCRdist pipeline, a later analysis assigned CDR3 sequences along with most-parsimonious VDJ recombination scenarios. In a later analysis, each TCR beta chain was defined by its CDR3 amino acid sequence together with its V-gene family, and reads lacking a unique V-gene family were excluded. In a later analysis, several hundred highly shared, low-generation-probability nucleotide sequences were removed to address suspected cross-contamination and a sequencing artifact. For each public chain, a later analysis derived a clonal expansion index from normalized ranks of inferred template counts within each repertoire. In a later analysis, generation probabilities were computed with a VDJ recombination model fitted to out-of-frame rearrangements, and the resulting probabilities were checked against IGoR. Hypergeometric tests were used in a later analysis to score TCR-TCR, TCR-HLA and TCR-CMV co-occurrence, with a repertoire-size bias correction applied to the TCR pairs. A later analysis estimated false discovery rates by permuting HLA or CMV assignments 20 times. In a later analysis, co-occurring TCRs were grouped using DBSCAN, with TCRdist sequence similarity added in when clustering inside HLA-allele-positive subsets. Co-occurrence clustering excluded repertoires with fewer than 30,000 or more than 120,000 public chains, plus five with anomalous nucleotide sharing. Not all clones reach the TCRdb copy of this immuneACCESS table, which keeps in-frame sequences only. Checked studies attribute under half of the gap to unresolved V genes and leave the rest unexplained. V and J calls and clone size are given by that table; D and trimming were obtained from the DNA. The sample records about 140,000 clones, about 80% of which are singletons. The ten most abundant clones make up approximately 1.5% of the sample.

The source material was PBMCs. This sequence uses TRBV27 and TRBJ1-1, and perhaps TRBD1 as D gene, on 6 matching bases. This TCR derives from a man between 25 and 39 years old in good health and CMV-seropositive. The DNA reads TGTGCCAGCAGTCGGGGACAGAACACTGAAGCTTTCTTT. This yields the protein CASSRGQNTEAFF.